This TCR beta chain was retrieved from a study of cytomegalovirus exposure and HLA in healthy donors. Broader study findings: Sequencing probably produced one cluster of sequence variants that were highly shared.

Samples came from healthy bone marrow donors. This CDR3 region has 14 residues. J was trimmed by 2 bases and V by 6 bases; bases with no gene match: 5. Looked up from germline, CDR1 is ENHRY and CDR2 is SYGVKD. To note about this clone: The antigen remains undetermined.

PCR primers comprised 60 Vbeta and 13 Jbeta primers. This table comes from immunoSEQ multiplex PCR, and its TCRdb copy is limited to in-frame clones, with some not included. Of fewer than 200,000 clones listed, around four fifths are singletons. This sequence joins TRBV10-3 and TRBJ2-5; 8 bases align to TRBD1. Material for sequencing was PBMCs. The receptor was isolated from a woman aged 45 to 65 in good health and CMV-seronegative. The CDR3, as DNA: TGTGCCATCAGGGAACAGGGGGAGCAAGAGACCCAGTACTTC. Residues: CAIREQGEQETQYF.